The source of this T cell receptor (beta chain) is a study of shared clonotypes between healthy human individuals (dated by TCRdb to 2019 to 2021). General notes on the study: Three men and two women, aged 18 to 49 years, made up the cohort. Each donor's leukapheresis produced roughly between about 0.8 and 8.9 billion PBMCs. For each donor, CD4 naive and CD4 memory were each given three plates, CD8 naive was given two plates, and CD8 memory was given one plate. To increase sequencing depth and limit assay-specific biases, TCR repertoire library preparation and sequencing were carried out by different laboratories using diverse techniques. To estimate repertoire size and how much clonotypes are shared between individuals, the study performed deep sequencing of blood TCR repertoires from roughly five healthy adults. Broad study findings and their caveats: Compared with non-shared clonotypes, clonotypes shared by all four sorted-subset donors had higher generation probabilities. Only blood was sampled, and tissue TCR repertoires likely differ from those in blood. Even with the large sequencing depth, rarefaction of the sorted-subset datasets indicated that sequencing was incomplete. Pairwise subsampling indicated that sequencing depth was expected to affect the degree of clonotype sharing among donors. Naive subsets generally had larger estimated clonotype richness than memory subsets. The genetic and exposure-history diversity represented was limited by the small number of donors. Roughly 5% of naive CD4, 3.5% of naive CD8, approximately 2.2% of memory CD4, and 0.35% to 0.5% of memory CD8 clonotypes were shared across a few donors.

With regard to this clone: Its specific antigen is unknown. The input lacks base qualities; no much larger clone sits a single base away.

Using the deep immunoSEQ assay, TCR CDR3 regions were amplified from genomic DNA by multiplex PCR. Extracted genomic DNA from each cell subset was spread evenly across all wells of several immunoSEQ 96-well plates, with each plate serving as a replicate. For sorted subsets, approximately 190 ng genomic DNA, equal to about 30,000 T cell genomes, was loaded into each replicate PCR. Purified libraries were measured with a Qubit 3.0 fluorometer, size-checked on a Bioanalyzer 2100, and measured again with the KAPA Library Quantification kit. A separate single-read 150-cycle Illumina NextSeq 550 flow cell was used to sequence each immunoSEQ 96-well plate. Concerning the study's data processing: Because the immunoSEQ output held only junctional sequences and lacked quality scores, the filtering could not match the filtering applied to full-length reads. To assign V/J genes and CDR3, sequences were annotated using PyIR, a Python wrapper for IgBLAST v1.9, with IMGT germline references. Any read was removed if the V/J assignment was weak (E-value above 1e-6), the CDR3 was missing, or the read contained stop codons, out-of-frame junctions, or ambiguous translated residues. V3J clonotypes were defined as sequences sharing the same inferred V gene, J gene, and CDR3 amino acid sequence. Percentage overlap between repertoires was computed as shared unique clonotypes divided by the size of the smaller repertoire. Richness of each repertoire was evaluated using RTK rarefaction, the Chao1 estimator, and Recon v2.1 estimates of unobserved clonotypes. OLGA was used to compute generation probabilities for all TCRbeta clonotypes that the gDNA method yielded from a few donors. Not all clones reach the TCRdb copy of this immuneACCESS table, which keeps in-frame sequences only. Checked studies attribute under half of the gap to unresolved V genes and leave the rest unexplained. Clonal size and the V and J genes are those of that table, whereas D and trimming came from the DNA. Here the sample has roughly 680,000 clones; around 77% occur a single time. The ten largest clonotypes hold approximately 2% of the sample.

The donors were healthy, HIV-negative adults who had no recently reported acute infections or vaccinations. Every donor was a Caucasian adult living in Nashville, Tennessee, USA. CD4+ T cells were enriched by magnetic negative selection, after which naive cells were positively selected on CD45RA and the negative fraction was taken as the memory subset. After blood collection by leukapheresis, PBMCs were isolated using Ficoll-Histopaque density gradient centrifugation and then cryopreserved in the vapor phase of liquid nitrogen. Purity and quantity of every magnetically sorted T cell population were checked by analytical flow cytometry. Genomic DNA was isolated from each sorted fraction and quantified by UV absorbance on a Nanodrop 2000c. From the cysteine through the phenylalanine, the CDR3 covers 16 amino acids. The kept DNA is CDR3 alone, 48 bases in frame from the first base. From the germline V gene, CDR1 is MGHRA and CDR2 is YSYEKL. Trimming leaves V shorter by 6 bases and J shorter by 0 bases, with the junction holding 8 bases beyond the gene matches.

Sequenced sample: memory CD4+ T cells sorted from blood. What this sample's cell subset or site label stands for: CD45RA-negative fraction. The sequence links TRBV4-1 to TRBJ2-1; the central 7 bases match TRBD1. This sequence originates from a woman younger than 45 in good health. The nucleotide sequence reads TGCGCCAGCAGATCTCCGGGACAGAGCTCCTACAATGAGCAGTTCTTC. This gives the protein CASRSPGQSSYNEQFF.